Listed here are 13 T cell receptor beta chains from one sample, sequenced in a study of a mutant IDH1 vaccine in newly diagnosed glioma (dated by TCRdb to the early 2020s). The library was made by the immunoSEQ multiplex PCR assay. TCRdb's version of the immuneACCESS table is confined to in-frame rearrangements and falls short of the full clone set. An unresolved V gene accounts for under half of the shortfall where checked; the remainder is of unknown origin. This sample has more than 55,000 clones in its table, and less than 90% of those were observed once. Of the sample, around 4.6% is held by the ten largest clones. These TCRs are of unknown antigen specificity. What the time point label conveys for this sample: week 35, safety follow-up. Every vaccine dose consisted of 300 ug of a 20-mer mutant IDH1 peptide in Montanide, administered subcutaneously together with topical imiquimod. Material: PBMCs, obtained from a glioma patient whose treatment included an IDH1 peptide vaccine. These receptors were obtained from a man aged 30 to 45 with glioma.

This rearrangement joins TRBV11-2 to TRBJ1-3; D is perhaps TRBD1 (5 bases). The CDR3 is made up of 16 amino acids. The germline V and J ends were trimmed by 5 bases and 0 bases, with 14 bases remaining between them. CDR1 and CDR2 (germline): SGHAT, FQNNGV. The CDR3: CASSPPTGVSGNTIYF. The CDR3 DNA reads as TGTGCCAGCAGCCCCCCGACGGGGGTCTCTGGAAACACCATATATTTT.

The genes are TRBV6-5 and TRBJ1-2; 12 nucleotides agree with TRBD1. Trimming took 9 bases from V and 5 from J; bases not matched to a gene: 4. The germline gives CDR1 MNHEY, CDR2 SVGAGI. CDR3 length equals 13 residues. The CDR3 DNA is TGTGCCAGTAAGGGACAGGGGGCATATGGCTACACCTTC. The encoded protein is CASKGQGAYGYTF.

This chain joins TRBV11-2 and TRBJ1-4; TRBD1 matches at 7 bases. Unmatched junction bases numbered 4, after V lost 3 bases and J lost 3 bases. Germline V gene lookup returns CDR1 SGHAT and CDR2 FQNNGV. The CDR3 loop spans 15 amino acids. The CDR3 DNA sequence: TGTGCCAGCAGCTTGGGGACAGCTCCTAATGAAAAACTGTTTTTT. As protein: CASSLGTAPNEKLFF.

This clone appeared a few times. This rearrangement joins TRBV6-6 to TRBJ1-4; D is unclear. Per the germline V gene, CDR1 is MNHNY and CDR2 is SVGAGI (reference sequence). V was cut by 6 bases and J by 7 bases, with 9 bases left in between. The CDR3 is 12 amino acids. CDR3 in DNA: TGTGCCAGCAGGGTAGGATCTGAAAAACTGTTTTTT. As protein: CASRVGSEKLFF.

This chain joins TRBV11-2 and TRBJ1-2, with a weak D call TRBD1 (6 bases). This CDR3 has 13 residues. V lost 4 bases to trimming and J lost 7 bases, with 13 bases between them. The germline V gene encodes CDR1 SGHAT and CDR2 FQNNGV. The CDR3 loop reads CASSYTQGSGYTF. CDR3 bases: TGTGCCAGCAGCTACACACAGGGCTCTGGCTACACCTTC.

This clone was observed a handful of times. CDR3 nucleotides: TGTGCCAGCAGCCAAGATCAGGGATCCTATGGCTACACCTTC. Amino acids: CASSQDQGSYGYTF. The V call is TRBV4-2, the J call TRBJ1-2, with D possibly matching TRBD1 (5 bases). The V gene lost 0 bases and the J gene lost 4 bases, with 9 bases spanning the gap. CDR3 length equals 14 residues. CDR1 is LGHNA, CDR2 YNFKEQ, per germline.

The CDR3 sequence: CALTQGSSNEQFF. The CDR3 DNA is TGTGCCTTGACACAGGGGTCGTCCAATGAGCAGTTCTTC. The chain is built from TRBV30 and TRBJ2-1, with TRBD1 matching over 7 bases. The CDR3 has 13 amino acids. Germline trimming cut 7 bases from V and 6 bases from J; bases unmatched to any gene: 9. Germline CDR1 is GTSNPN and CDR2 is SVGIG (reference sequence).

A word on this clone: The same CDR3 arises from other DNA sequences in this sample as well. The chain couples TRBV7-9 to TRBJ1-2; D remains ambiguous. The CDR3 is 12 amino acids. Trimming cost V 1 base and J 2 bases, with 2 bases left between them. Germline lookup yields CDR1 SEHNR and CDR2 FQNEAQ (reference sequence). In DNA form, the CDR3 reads TGTGCCAGCAGCTTAGGAAACTATGGCTACACCTTC. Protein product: CASSLGNYGYTF. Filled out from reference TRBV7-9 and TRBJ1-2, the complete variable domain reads DTGVSQNPRHKITKRGQNVTFRCDPISEHNRLYWYRQTLGQGPEFLTYFQNEAQLEKSRLLSDRFSAERPKGSFSTLEIQRTEQGDSAMYLCASSLGNYGYTFGSGTRLTVV.

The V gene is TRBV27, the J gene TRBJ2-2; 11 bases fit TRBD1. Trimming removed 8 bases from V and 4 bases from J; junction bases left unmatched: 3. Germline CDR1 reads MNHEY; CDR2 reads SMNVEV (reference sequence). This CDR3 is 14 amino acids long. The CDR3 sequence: CASGDRGFTGELFF. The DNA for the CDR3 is TGTGCCAGCGGGGACAGGGGGTTCACCGGGGAGCTGTTTTTT.

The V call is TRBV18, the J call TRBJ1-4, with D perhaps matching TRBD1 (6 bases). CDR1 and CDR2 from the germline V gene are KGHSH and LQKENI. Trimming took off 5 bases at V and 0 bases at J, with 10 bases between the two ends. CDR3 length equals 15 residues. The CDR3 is CASSAGQTTNEKLFF. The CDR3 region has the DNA TGTGCCAGCTCAGCCGGACAGACAACTAATGAAAAACTGTTTTTT.

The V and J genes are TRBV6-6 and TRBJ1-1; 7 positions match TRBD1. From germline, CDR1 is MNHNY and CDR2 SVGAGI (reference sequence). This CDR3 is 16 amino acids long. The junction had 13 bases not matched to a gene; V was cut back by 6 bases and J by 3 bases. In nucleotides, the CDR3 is TGTGCCAGCAGGGTATCACAGGGGAGGTTCGACACTGAAGCTTTCTTT. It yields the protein CASRVSQGRFDTEAFF.

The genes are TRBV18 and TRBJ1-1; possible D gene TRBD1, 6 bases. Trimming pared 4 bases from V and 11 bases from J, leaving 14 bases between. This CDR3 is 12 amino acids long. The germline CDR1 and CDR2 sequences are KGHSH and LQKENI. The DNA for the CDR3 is TGTGCCAGCTCACTAACGGACAGATTCGCTTTCTTT. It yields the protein CASSLTDRFAFF.

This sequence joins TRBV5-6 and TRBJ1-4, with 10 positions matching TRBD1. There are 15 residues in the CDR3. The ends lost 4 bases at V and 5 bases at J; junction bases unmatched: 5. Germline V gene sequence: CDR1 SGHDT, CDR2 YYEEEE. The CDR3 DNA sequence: TGTGCCAGCAGCACCCGACAGGGGGCAAATGAAAAACTGTTTTTT. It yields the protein CASSTRQGANEKLFF. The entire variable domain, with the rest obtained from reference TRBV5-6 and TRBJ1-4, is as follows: DAGVTQSPTHLIKTRGQQVTLRCSPKSGHDTVSWYQQALGQGPQFIFQYYEEEERQRGNFPDRFSGHQFPNYSSELNVNALLLGDSALYLCASSTRQGANEKLFFGSGTQLSVL.